Below, 13 T cell receptor beta chains from the same sample are listed, as sequenced in a study of T cell changes during pregnancy in multiple sclerosis. Profiling relied on immunoSEQ multiplex PCR, and the TCRdb table lists in-frame clones only, not all of them. The profile shows about 79,000 clones, just over 90% of them singletons. The specimen was CD4+ T cells from peripheral blood mononuclear cells, collected in the second trimester of pregnancy. These receptors all stem from a female donor with multiple sclerosis, enrolled in a pregnancy study.

The chain links TRBV15 to TRBJ1-6; 7 nucleotides match TRBD1. V was pared by 0 bases and J by 0 bases, with 2 bases of the junction left unmatched. The length of the CDR3 is 17 residues. Germline assignment: CDR1 LNHNV and CDR2 YYDKDF (reference sequence). The CDR3 protein is CATSRDRGDSYNSPLHF. The CDR3 DNA sequence: TGTGCCACCAGCAGAGACAGGGGGGACTCCTATAATTCACCCCTCCACTTT.

This chain connects TRBV18 to TRBJ1-3; weak D call: TRBD1 (6 bases). This CDR3 has 14 amino acids. Germline V gives CDR1 KGHSH, CDR2 LQKENI. V was cut by 3 bases and J by 3 bases, with 9 bases left in between. The CDR3 DNA sequence: TGTGCCAGCTCACCGGGGGGGCATGGAAACACCATATATTTT. Its translation is CASSPGGHGNTIYF. Filled out from reference TRBV18 and TRBJ1-3, the complete variable domain reads NAGVMQNPRHLVRRRGQEARLRCSPMKGHSHVYWYRQLPEEGLKFMVYLQKENIIDESGMPKERFSAEFPKEGPSILRIQQVVRGDSAAYFCASSPGGHGNTIYFGEGSWLTVV.

This chain joins TRBV11-3 and TRBJ2-7, with 9 bases aligning to TRBD2. The CDR3 is made up of 14 amino acids. Trimming took 5 bases from V and 6 from J; bases not matched to a gene: 8. Looked up from germline, CDR1 is SGHNT and CDR2 is YENEEA. CDR3 nucleotide sequence: TGTGCCAGCAGCGTCGGCGGGAGGGAGGGCGAGCAGTACTTC. This sequence encodes CASSVGGREGEQYF.

V is TRBV29-1 and J is TRBJ2-1; D is unclear. This CDR3 has 14 residues. Germline CDR1 SQVTM, CDR2 ANQGSEA. The V gene lost 4 bases and the J gene lost 8 bases, with 18 bases spanning the gap. CDR3 loop: CSVVRSLDLYEQFF. CDR3 coding DNA: TGCAGCGTTGTCCGGTCGCTAGACCTCTATGAGCAGTTCTTC.

The gene calls are TRBV6-5 and TRBJ1-2; a possible D gene is TRBD1 (6 bases). This CDR3 spans 15 amino acids. Trimming took off 7 bases at V and 5 bases at J, with 20 bases between the two ends. Germline V lookup: CDR1 MNHEY, CDR2 SVGAGI. CDR3 residues: CASINPGQPRYGYTF. The CDR3 coding sequence is TGTGCCAGCATAAACCCGGGACAACCGAGATATGGCTACACCTTC.

The V call is TRBV10-3, the J call TRBJ2-1, with TRBD2 identical over 9 bases. J was trimmed by 5 bases and V by 0 bases; bases with no gene match: 5. Germline V gene sequence: CDR1 ENHRY, CDR2 SYGVKD. CDR3 length: 16 amino acids. The chain's CDR3 is CAISESSGSVDNEQFF. In DNA form, the CDR3 reads TGTGCCATCAGTGAGTCTAGCGGGAGTGTAGACAATGAGCAGTTCTTC.

This chain connects TRBV4-3 to TRBJ2-3; 16 bases are a match to TRBD2. CDR1 is LGHNA and CDR2 is YSLEER in the germline V gene. V lost 3 bases and J lost 5; bases outside the gene matches: 2. This CDR3 is built from 16 residues. The CDR3 DNA sequence: TGCGCCAGCAGCCATGGGACTAGCGGGGGGGAAGATACGCAGTATTTT. Protein: CASSHGTSGGEDTQYF.

The chain uses TRBV11-2 and TRBJ1-1; D is uncertain. The germline V and J ends were trimmed by 5 bases and 1 base, with 11 bases remaining between them. This CDR3 spans 14 amino acids. CDR1 and CDR2 from the germline V gene are SGHAT and FQNNGV. DNA for the CDR3: TGTGCCAGCAGCCAGGTTCGGGGGAACACTGAAGCTTTCTTT. Translated: CASSQVRGNTEAFF.

The J gene is TRBJ2-2, the V gene TRBV4-2; 11 bases fit TRBD1. The V segment lost 3 bases and the J segment 0 bases; nucleotides outside the gene matches: 3. CDR3 length: 17 amino acids. The V gene's germline CDR1 is LGHNA and CDR2 YNFKEQ. Here the CDR3 DNA reads TGTGCCAGCAGCCAGAGGGACAGGGGGACGAACACCGGGGAGCTGTTTTTT. Protein product: CASSQRDRGTNTGELFF.

This sequence joins TRBV4-1 and TRBJ2-3, with 7 bases identical to TRBD2. The CDR3 covers 17 residues. With V trimmed by 0 bases and J by 2 bases, 8 bases remained unmatched. CDR1 is MGHRA, CDR2 YSYEKL, per germline. The CDR3 DNA reads as TGCGCCAGCAGCCAAGATGGGGCTAGCGGATACACAGATACGCAGTATTTT. Protein product: CASSQDGASGYTDTQYF.

The chain links TRBV5-6 to TRBJ2-5, with a tentative D call TRBD2 (5 bases). The germline gives CDR1 SGHDT, CDR2 YYEEEE. The CDR3 is 13 residues long. Trimming pared 4 bases from V and 2 bases from J, leaving 9 bases between. CDR3 sequence (DNA): TGTGCCAGCAGCGCGGGTCCTCAAGAGACCCAGTACTTC. Its translation is CASSAGPQETQYF. The full variable domain, rest sourced from reference TRBV5-6 and TRBJ2-5, is DAGVTQSPTHLIKTRGQQVTLRCSPKSGHDTVSWYQQALGQGPQFIFQYYEEEERQRGNFPDRFSGHQFPNYSSELNVNALLLGDSALYLCASSAGPQETQYFGPGTRLLVL.

The rearrangement uses TRBV5-4 and TRBJ2-7; 7 bases are a match to TRBD2. This CDR3 is 15 amino acids long. Germline CDR1 SGHNT, CDR2 YYREEE (reference sequence). The V gene end was trimmed by 0 bases and the J gene end by 4 bases; junction bases not matched to a gene: 7. The CDR3 is CASSLDGTGGYEQYF. CDR3 nucleotide sequence: TGTGCCAGCAGCTTGGATGGGACCGGGGGGTACGAGCAGTACTTC. Complete variable domain (other parts from reference TRBV5-4 and TRBJ2-7): ETGVTQSPTHLIKTRGQQVTLRCSSQSGHNTVSWYQQALGQGPQFIFQYYREEENGRGNFPPRFSGLQFPNYSSELNVNALELDDSALYLCASSLDGTGGYEQYFGPGTRLTVT.

This chain joins TRBV18 and TRBJ2-3; tentatively, D is TRBD2 (5 bases). The V gene lost 1 base and the J gene lost 1 base, with 9 bases spanning the gap. Germline assignment: CDR1 KGHSH and CDR2 LQKENI. This CDR3 is built from 15 residues. This CDR3 is CASSPQVGGTDTQYF. In DNA form, the CDR3 reads TGTGCCAGCTCACCACAGGTGGGAGGCACAGATACGCAGTATTTT.